Following are 25 T cell receptor beta chains from one sample sequenced in a study of T-cell reconstitution after alpha-beta-depleted transplantation in children. For TCRbeta, the library was prepared with unique molecular identifiers. One entry per CDR3 protein results from TCRdb running MiXCR on the PCR reads. The sample lists 400,000 to 450,000 distinct CDR3 sequences, 43% seen once, with around 29% in the top ten. The specimen was PBMCs, collected before TCRalphabeta/CD19-depleted stem cell transplant. All receptors derive from a girl aged 2-10 years with aplastic anemia, due to receive a stem cell transplant.

This chain uses TRBV6-2 or TRBV6-3 with TRBJ1-5; no reliable D call. Looked up from germline, CDR1 is MNHEY and CDR2 is SVGEGT. The CDR3 is 11 residues long. V lost 8 bases, J lost 9 bases, and 11 bases lay in between. CDR3 protein: CASGVLGPQHF. As DNA, the CDR3 is TGTGCCAGCGGAGTCTTGGGGCCCCAGCATTTT.

At least ten counts were recorded for this clonotype. The rearrangement links TRBV20-1 to TRBJ2-1; 7 bases align to TRBD2. The CDR3 is made up of 12 amino acids. The J segment lost 9 bases and the V segment lost 3 bases, leaving 5 bases of the junction unmatched. Germline lookup yields CDR1 DFQATT and CDR2 SNEGSKA (reference sequence). The CDR3 loop reads CSARELAPEQFF. DNA for the CDR3: TGCAGTGCTAGGGAACTAGCGCCTGAGCAGTTCTTC.

This clonotype was counted at least ten times. The chain is built from TRBV7-9 and TRBJ1-2; 7 bases align to TRBD1. V trimming: 4 bases; J trimming: 4 bases; junction bases outside the gene matches: 9. The germline CDR1 and CDR2 sequences are SEHNR and FQNEAQ (reference sequence). The CDR3 length is 15 residues. CDR3 loop: CASSSYGTDSYGYTF. The CDR3 coding sequence is TGTGCCAGCAGCTCTTACGGGACAGACTCCTATGGCTACACCTTC. Together with reference TRBV7-9 and TRBJ1-2, the CDR3 gives the full variable domain: DTGVSQNPRHKITKRGQNVTFRCDPISEHNRLYWYRQTLGQGPEFLTYFQNEAQLEKSRLLSDRFSAERPKGSFSTLEIQRTEQGDSAMYLCASSSYGTDSYGYTFGSGTRLTVV.

The table lists this clonotype with a few counts. The rearrangement joins TRBV5-6 to TRBJ2-4; D gene ambiguous. This CDR3 comprises 15 residues. CDR1 is SGHDT and CDR2 is YYEEEE in the germline V gene. Between the trimmed V and J ends, which lost 2 bases and 1 base, there was a span of 10 bases. Here the CDR3 DNA reads TGTGCCAGCAGCTTTCACCTAAGGGCCAAAAACATTCAGTACTTC. Protein product: CASSFHLRAKNIQYF.

Worth noting for this clonotype: A junction boundary mismatches the germline segment, possibly from a read error. The chain has TRBV7-8 and TRBJ1-2, with D possibly being TRBD1 (6 bases). The CDR3 runs to 17 residues. CDR1 and CDR2 (germline): SGHVS, FQNEAQ. The CDR3 region is CASSPRVQGSGSYGDTF. The CDR3 bases are TGTGCCAGCAGCCCGCGAGTCCAGGGGAGCGGCTCATATGGCGACACCTTC.

This clonotype was picked up a small number of times. The V call is TRBV18, the J call TRBJ2-2; 8 positions match TRBD1. Germline V gene sequence: CDR1 KGHSH, CDR2 LQKENI. Trimming took 3 bases from V and 1 from J; bases not matched to a gene: 1. This CDR3 has 15 amino acids. The CDR3 DNA reads as TGTGCCAGCTCACCGGGACAGGAGAACACCGGGGAGCTGTTTTTT. Encoded protein: CASSPGQENTGELFF.

This clonotype was seen a few times. This chain links TRBV5-1 with TRBJ1-5, with D perhaps TRBD1 (6 bases). The germline V gene has CDR1 SGHRS and CDR2 YFSETQ. V lost 4 bases, J lost 5 bases, and 16 bases lay in between. The CDR3 has 15 amino acids. CDR3 nucleotides: TGCGCCAGCAGCGCCCGGGGGGGGCCTTATCAGCCCCAGCATTTT. Translation gives CASSARGGPYQPQHF.

There are many counts of this clonotype. The chain employs TRBV7-2 and TRBJ1-6, with 7 bases identical to TRBD1. V dropped 10 bases and J dropped 7; count of bases not matched to a gene: 4. The CDR3 is 12 residues long. Germline loops: CDR1 SGHTA, CDR2 FQGNSA. For the CDR3, the DNA is TGTGCCACGGGGACAGCAAATTCACCCCTCCACTTT. This gives the protein CATGTANSPLHF.

J is TRBJ2-1 and V is TRBV7-2, with unresolved D. This CDR3 is built from 12 residues. Deletions cut 4 bases from V and 6 bases from J, with 7 bases between. Germline loops: CDR1 SGHTA, CDR2 FQGNSA. CDR3 amino acids: CASSYLTNEQFF. CDR3 in DNA: TGTGCCAGCAGCTATCTGACCAATGAGCAGTTCTTC.

The CDR3, as DNA: TGTGCCAGCTTTCCCGATTATACTAGCGGGGACAATGAGCAGTTCTTC. Translating it yields CASFPDYTSGDNEQFF. The chain has TRBV6-1 and TRBJ2-1; 10 positions match TRBD2. This CDR3 region has 16 residues. The V segment lost 8 bases and the J segment 5 bases; nucleotides outside the gene matches: 12. Germline V gene sequence: CDR1 MNHNS, CDR2 SASEGT.

This clonotype was seen many times. The chain recombines TRBV5-1 with TRBJ1-1, with TRBD1 as a possible D gene (6 bases). The CDR3 is 13 amino acids. V was shortened by 3 bases and J by 4 bases, with 10 bases between the two germline ends. CDR1 is SGHRS and CDR2 is YFSETQ in the germline V gene. This chain's CDR3 is CASSSKGGTEAFF. The CDR3 region has the DNA TGCGCCAGCAGCTCCAAGGGGGGCACTGAAGCTTTCTTT.

The chain has TRBV3-1 and TRBJ2-1; weak D call: TRBD2 (5 bases). This CDR3 has 15 amino acids. Between the trimmed V and J ends, which lost 2 bases and 1 base, there was a span of 9 bases. Germline V gives CDR1 LGHDT, CDR2 YNNKEL (reference sequence). The CDR3 bases are TGTGCCAGCAGCCAAAAAAGCGGATCCTACAATGAGCAGTTCTTC. Translation gives CASSQKSGSYNEQFF.

J is TRBJ1-1 and V is TRBV5-1; 8 nucleotides align to TRBD1. J gave up 2 bases and V 5 bases, and 11 bases lay outside the gene matches. The CDR3 length is 16 residues. Germline loops: CDR1 SGHRS, CDR2 YFSETQ. CDR3 loop: CASRPLQGDQNTEAFF. CDR3 bases: TGCGCCAGCAGGCCCTTACAGGGGGACCAAAACACTGAAGCTTTCTTT.

V is TRBV7-9 and J is TRBJ2-5; TRBD2 is a possible D gene (5 bases). The V gene's germline CDR1 is SEHNR and CDR2 FQNEAQ (reference sequence). The CDR3 consists of 14 residues. V was clipped by 4 bases and J by 3 bases, with 12 bases between them. DNA of the CDR3: TGTGCCAGCAGCTCCGGACTGGAAAAAGAGACCCAGTACTTC. Amino acids: CASSSGLEKETQYF.

The chain joins TRBV5-1 to TRBJ2-2; maybe TRBD1 (5 bases). Germline lookup yields CDR1 SGHRS and CDR2 YFSETQ. This CDR3 contains 16 residues. Trimming stripped 0 bases from V and 1 base from J, with 10 bases between. The CDR3 sequence: CASSLVTDRNTGELFF. CDR3 nucleotides: TGCGCCAGCAGCTTGGTTACCGACAGGAACACCGGGGAGCTGTTTTTT.

The V gene is TRBV9, the J gene TRBJ1-6; D possibly corresponds to TRBD1 (6 bases). The CDR3 is 15 residues long. Trimming took 0 bases from V and 10 from J, leaving 14 bases between them. Germline V gene sequence: CDR1 SGDLS, CDR2 YYNGEE. This CDR3 reads CASSVGMGHQSPLHF. Here the CDR3 DNA reads TGTGCCAGCAGCGTAGGAATGGGACATCAATCACCCCTCCACTTT.

The chain links TRBV30 to TRBJ1-6; D ambiguous. This CDR3 contains 15 residues. Trimming shortened V by 0 bases and J by 0 bases, and 6 bases separated the two germline ends. Germline V lookup: CDR1 GTSNPN, CDR2 SVGIG (reference sequence). CDR3 loop: CAWSVRSSYNSPLHF. CDR3 sequence (DNA): TGTGCCTGGAGTGTACGGAGCTCCTATAATTCACCCCTCCACTTT.

There are many counts of this clonotype. This chain joins TRBV10-2 and TRBJ2-3, with D perhaps matching TRBD2 (5 bases). The CDR3 contains 14 residues. Germline CDR1 and CDR2: WSHSY and SAAADI. V was pared by 6 bases and J by 4 bases, with 14 bases between. Here the CDR3 DNA reads TGCGCCAGCAGCACCGAGGGTCTCGCAGATACGCAGTATTTT. Residues: CASSTEGLADTQYF.

This chain connects TRBV20-1 to TRBJ1-1; D perhaps matches TRBD1 (5 bases). V gave up 3 bases and J gave up 6 bases, with 11 bases separating them. Germline V CDR1 and CDR2: DFQATT, SNEGSKA (reference sequence). CDR3 size: 12 residues. The CDR3 nucleotides read TGCAGTGCTAGCGCGGGGGAACCTGAAGCTTTCTTT. Translation: CSASAGEPEAFF.

This clonotype was observed a handful of times. This chain joins TRBV6-1 and TRBJ2-3; 8 bases align to TRBD1. After removal of 6 bases from V and 4 bases from J, the junction contained 3 bases not matched to a gene. Germline assignment: CDR1 MNHNS and CDR2 SASEGT. This CDR3 comprises 13 residues. CDR3 sequence: CASRTQGADTQYF. DNA for the CDR3: TGTGCCAGCAGGACACAGGGGGCAGATACGCAGTATTTT.

This clonotype has a handful of counts. The chain combines TRBV6-1 with TRBJ1-4; the D is unclear. There are 18 residues in the CDR3. V was shortened by 0 bases and J by 7 bases, with 21 bases between the two germline ends. Germline lookup yields CDR1 MNHNS and CDR2 SASEGT. CDR3 loop: CASSEATFQAGVSEKLFF. The CDR3 coding sequence is TGTGCCAGCAGTGAAGCTACATTCCAAGCGGGCGTCAGTGAAAAACTGTTTTTT.

This clonotype has a count of ten or more. V usage is TRBV20-1 and J usage is TRBJ2-3; unclear D gene. The CDR3 runs 13 residues. Per germline, CDR1 DFQATT and CDR2 SNEGSKA (reference sequence). V was pared by 4 bases and J by 2 bases, with 10 bases between. CDR3 sequence reads: CSANTGFTDTQYF. CDR3 DNA sequence: TGCAGTGCTAATACTGGATTCACAGATACGCAGTATTTT.

This rearrangement joins TRBV5-1 to TRBJ2-1; D ambiguous. Germline V lookup: CDR1 SGHRS, CDR2 YFSETQ. Trimming stripped 2 bases from V and 0 bases from J, with 18 bases between. CDR3 length: 18 amino acids. CDR3 in amino acids: CASSFDVLGVSSYNEQFF. CDR3 nucleotides: TGCGCCAGCAGCTTTGACGTCCTTGGGGTAAGCTCCTACAATGAGCAGTTCTTC.

This clonotype was found a few times. The chain combines TRBV10-3 with TRBJ2-7, with TRBD1 identical over 7 bases. The V gene end was trimmed by 4 bases and the J gene end by 3 bases; junction bases not matched to a gene: 3. Germline-derived CDR1 and CDR2 are ENHRY and SYGVKD. This CDR3 region has 13 residues. The CDR3 loop is CAISGGTVYEQYF. The CDR3 DNA reads as TGTGCCATCAGTGGGGGGACAGTCTACGAGCAGTACTTC.

The chain couples TRBV5-1 to TRBJ2-1; D is possibly TRBD1 (6 bases). V lost 2 bases and J 3 bases, leaving 12 bases between the germline ends. CDR1 is SGHRS, CDR2 YFSETQ, per germline. The length of the CDR3 is 15 residues. The chain's CDR3 is CASSFRQEGYNEQFF. The CDR3, as DNA: TGCGCCAGCAGCTTTAGACAGGAAGGCTACAATGAGCAGTTCTTC.